The 24 T cell receptor beta chains listed next were all sequenced from one sample in a study of blood T cells in healthy people across ages. Then a second PCR, running roughly 6 to 12 cycles, was carried out with a sample-barcoded 5' primer and a J-beta primer mix. TCRdb ran MiXCR on the 5' RACE reads and lists one entry per CDR3 protein. The sample shows about 1,400,000 distinct CDR3 sequences, around two fifths of them seen only once. Sequencing was carried out using blood. Receptors were obtained from a woman aged 18-30 years in good health.

In this sample, this clonotype turned up a few times. The chain carries TRBV10-3 and TRBJ2-7, with TRBD1 as a possible D gene (5 bases). This CDR3 is 15 amino acids long. Germline CDR1 is ENHRY and CDR2 is SYGVKD. The V and J ends lost 0 bases and 5 bases respectively, with 14 bases between them. CDR3 residues: CAISESSPTGHEQYF. CDR3 in DNA: TGTGCCATCAGTGAGTCCAGCCCAACAGGACACGAGCAGTACTTC.

This chain links TRBV2 with TRBJ2-1; a weak D match, TRBD2 (6 bases). This CDR3 has 12 residues. Between the trimmed V and J ends, which lost 10 bases and 3 bases, there was a span of 10 bases. Per the germline V gene, CDR1 is SNHLY and CDR2 is FYNNEI. CDR3 residues: CATLAVYNEQFF. Written as DNA, the CDR3 is TGTGCCACTTTAGCGGTCTACAATGAGCAGTTCTTC. Full variable domain (missing parts from reference TRBV2 and TRBJ2-1): EPEVTQTPSHQVTQMGQEVILRCVPISNHLYFYWYRQILGQKVEFLVSFYNNEISEKSEIFDDQFSVERPDGSNFTLKIRSTKLEDSAMYFCATLAVYNEQFFGPGTRLTVL.

This clonotype has only a few counts. V and J are TRBV24-1 and TRBJ2-5; D remains ambiguous. The CDR3 contains 14 residues. Germline values: CDR1 KGHDR, CDR2 SFDVKD. Trimming cost V 4 bases and J 6 bases, with 14 bases left between them. The CDR3, as DNA: TGTGCCACCAGTGACGCGACCCGGTCGAAGACCCAGTACTTC. Translating gives CATSDATRSKTQYF.

The chain links TRBV4-1 to TRBJ2-1, with D perhaps TRBD1 or TRBD2 (7 bases each). Germline values: CDR1 MGHRA, CDR2 YSYEKL. This CDR3 region has 16 residues. V dropped 1 base and J dropped 4 bases, with 14 bases sitting between them. CDR3 sequence reads: CASSQGQGGKYNEQFF. In nucleotides, the CDR3 is TGCGCCAGCAGCCAAGGCCAGGGGGGGAAGTACAATGAGCAGTTCTTC.

The chain has TRBV5-1 and TRBJ2-1, with D tentatively TRBD1 or TRBD2 (5 bases each). The CDR3 extends over 14 amino acids. Germline V gives CDR1 SGHRS, CDR2 YFSETQ. Trimming pared 4 bases from V and 4 bases from J, leaving 12 bases between. In DNA, the CDR3 is TGCGCCAGCAGCGCGGCCGGGGCGTACAATGAGCAGTTCTTC. It codes for CASSAAGAYNEQFF.

This clonotype has only a few counts. J is TRBJ2-6 and V is TRBV4-2, with TRBD1 identical over 7 bases. The CDR3 spans 17 residues. With 4 bases clipped from V and 0 bases from J, the junction kept 6 bases outside the gene matches. Germline loops: CDR1 LGHNA, CDR2 YNFKEQ. CDR3 protein: CASSPRDRNSGANVLTF. The CDR3 coding sequence is TGTGCCAGCAGCCCTCGGGACAGAAACTCTGGGGCCAACGTCCTGACTTTC.

The chain has TRBV12-3 or TRBV12-4 and TRBJ1-3; 9 bases align to TRBD1. The CDR3 covers 16 residues. V lost 2 bases, J lost 7 bases, and 9 bases stayed unmatched. The CDR3 DNA sequence: TGTGCCAGCAGTTTACGAGACCGGACAGGGGCGAACACCATATATTTT. Its translation: CASSLRDRTGANTIYF.

The rearrangement links TRBV12-3 or TRBV12-4 to TRBJ1-2; a possible D gene is TRBD1 (6 bases). The CDR3 has 16 amino acids. Trimming shortened V by 4 bases and J by 2 bases, and 17 bases separated the two germline ends. The CDR3 DNA sequence: TGTGCCAGCAGTTCTTGGACAGTCCGATCGAACTATGGCTACACCTTC. Encoded protein: CASSSWTVRSNYGYTF.

The chain has TRBV7-2 and TRBJ2-5; 8 bases fit TRBD2. The end of the DNA is better explained by TRBJ2-1, so the J call may be wrong. The CDR3 consists of 16 residues. Germline V lookup: CDR1 SGHTA, CDR2 FQGNSA. Here the CDR3 DNA reads TGTGCCAGCAGCTCACTCACGGGAGGGGATCAAGAGACCCAGTTCTTC. Its protein is CASSSLTGGDQETQFF.

V usage is TRBV6-5 and J usage is TRBJ2-1; 8 nucleotides align to TRBD1. Germline assignment: CDR1 MNHEY and CDR2 SVGAGI. The trim removed 5 bases at V and 7 bases at J, leaving 7 bases unmatched. CDR3 length equals 14 residues. The CDR3 nucleotides are TGTGCCAGCAGTCACAGGGGGGTCCGGAATGAGCAGTTCTTC. Translated, it gives CASSHRGVRNEQFF.

The sample holds a few counts of this clonotype. The chain couples TRBV20-1 to TRBJ2-7; 7 bases line up with TRBD2. V lost 0 bases and J lost 2; bases outside the gene matches: 7. The CDR3 length is 15 residues. The germline gives CDR1 DFQATT, CDR2 SNEGSKA (reference sequence). The DNA of the CDR3 is TGCAGTGCTAGAGATCTGCAGCGGGGAGCCTACGAGCAGTACTTC. This translates into CSARDLQRGAYEQYF.

The chain carries TRBV18 and TRBJ1-4; D remains ambiguous. CDR3 length equals 14 residues. CDR1 KGHSH and CDR2 LQKENI come from the germline V gene. V shed 3 bases and J shed 8 bases, with 13 bases lying between them. The CDR3 nucleotides read TGTGCCAGCTCACCCGAGATCTCAGAAGAAAAACTGTTTTTT. Translated, it gives CASSPEISEEKLFF.

In this sample, this clonotype turned up many times. This chain connects TRBV7-3 to TRBJ2-5; maybe TRBD2 (6 bases). V was shortened by 8 bases and J by 2 bases, with 12 bases between the two germline ends. Germline CDR1 and CDR2: SGHTA and FQGTGA. This CDR3 is built from 13 residues. CDR3: CASSSGYQETQYF. The CDR3 region has the DNA TGTGCCAGCTCAAGCGGGTATCAAGAGACCCAGTACTTC.

This clonotype was found a few times. This chain links TRBV2 with TRBJ2-5, with 7 bases fitting TRBD2. The trim removed 8 bases at V and 5 bases at J, leaving 8 bases unmatched. Germline CDR1 SNHLY, CDR2 FYNNEI. This CDR3 has 13 amino acids. The CDR3: CASRRAGDETQYF. The CDR3 region has the DNA TGTGCCAGCCGCCGGGCGGGAGACGAGACCCAGTACTTC.

This clonotype has just a few counts. The rearrangement links TRBV28 to TRBJ2-7; perhaps D is TRBD1 or TRBD2 (5 bases each). The germline gives CDR1 MDHEN, CDR2 SYDVKM. Between the trimmed V and J ends, which lost 0 bases and 0 bases, there was a span of 18 bases. The CDR3 has 18 residues. As DNA, the CDR3 is TGTGCCAGCAGTTTATGGGGACCGAGGGATTTAAGCTCCTACGAGCAGTACTTC. It codes for CASSLWGPRDLSSYEQYF.

V is TRBV6-6 and J is TRBJ2-5; D is unclear. Germline V CDR1 and CDR2: MNHNY, SVGAGI (reference sequence). Trimming took 7 bases from V and 4 from J, leaving 13 bases between them. The CDR3 totals 13 residues. The CDR3 DNA reads as TGTGCCAGCACACGCTCGCCAGGAGAGACCCAGTACTTC. It translates to CASTRSPGETQYF.

CDR3 region: CATTGLAGPGGTGELFF. CDR3 sequence (DNA): TGTGCCACCACGGGACTAGCGGGGCCCGGCGGCACCGGGGAGCTGTTTTTT. V gene TRBV10-3 combines with J gene TRBJ2-2, with TRBD2 matching over 13 bases. CDR3 length: 17 residues. CDR1 and CDR2 (germline): ENHRY, SYGVKD. V was clipped by 10 bases and J by 4 bases; unmatched bases: 12.

This clonotype was found a few times. CDR3 in DNA: TGCAGCGTTGCGCGTCAGATACAGGGAGGCGAGCAGTACTTC. It translates to CSVARQIQGGEQYF. V is TRBV29-1 and J is TRBJ2-4; either TRBD1 or TRBD2 may fit D (6 bases each). The end of the DNA aligns better with TRBJ2-7, so the J call may be wrong. Germline CDR1 and CDR2: SQVTM and ANQGSEA. The CDR3 spans 14 residues.

This clonotype was counted a few times. This chain links TRBV10-1 with TRBJ2-7; 7 nucleotides match TRBD2. Trimming at V came to 1 base and at J to 7 bases, leaving 10 bases not matched to a gene. Germline V gene data show CDR1 as WNHNN and CDR2 as SYGVQD (reference sequence). The CDR3 extends over 15 amino acids. This CDR3 reads CASSEFGRANYEQYF. For the CDR3, the DNA is TGCGCCAGCAGTGAGTTTGGGAGGGCAAACTATGAGCAGTACTTC.

The chain combines TRBV6-1 with TRBJ2-1; 8 nucleotides align to TRBD1. CDR1 and CDR2 from the germline V gene are MNHNS and SASEGT. V lost 6 bases and J lost 15; bases outside the gene matches: 7. The CDR3 consists of 11 residues. Here the CDR3 reads CASSARQGTFF. DNA for the CDR3: TGTGCCAGCAGCGCCCGACAGGGGACGTTCTTC.

This CDR3 is CAIQGRGSTDTQYF. The CDR3 DNA is TGTGCCATCCAGGGGCGGGGTAGCACAGATACGCAGTATTTT. V usage is TRBV10-3 and J usage is TRBJ2-3; the D call may be TRBD1 or TRBD2 (6 bases each). CDR3 length: 14 amino acids. Germline CDR1 is ENHRY and CDR2 is SYGVKD. V dropped 8 bases and J dropped 0 bases, with 12 bases sitting between them.

The chain has TRBV6-1 and TRBJ2-5; 12 bases are a match to TRBD1. The CDR3 runs to 20 residues. Germline CDR1 reads MNHNS; CDR2 reads SASEGT. V shed 5 bases and J 4 bases; nucleotides not matched to a gene: 20. CDR3 in DNA: TGTGCCAGCAGTCGATCCGGGACAGGGGGCGAATGGGGATCTCCAGAGACCCAGTACTTC. Translated, it gives CASSRSGTGGEWGSPETQYF.

The chain has TRBV7-9 and TRBJ2-1; TRBD1 is a possible D gene (6 bases). V lost 5 bases, J lost 6 bases, and 14 bases lay in between. This CDR3 has 14 residues. In germline, CDR1 is SEHNR, CDR2 FQNEAQ (reference sequence). The CDR3 bases are TGTGCCAGCAGCCCTATCGGACAGTTCAATGAGCAGTTCTTC. Protein: CASSPIGQFNEQFF.

The chain recombines TRBV6-5 with TRBJ1-1; possible D gene TRBD1, 6 bases. CDR3 length equals 14 residues. Germline CDR1 reads MNHEY; CDR2 reads SVGAGI. V was trimmed by 8 bases and J by 1 base, leaving 14 bases between them. CDR3 nucleotide sequence: TGTGCCAGCTTAACTCTGACAGGGAACACTGAAGCTTTCTTT. This translates into CASLTLTGNTEAFF.